These 2 T cell receptor beta chains share one sample of origin, sequenced in a study of sequential checkpoint blockade in melanoma (dated 2019 in TCRdb). The protocol used for the library was the immunoSEQ multiplex PCR assay. TCRdb provides this immuneACCESS table in a form limited to in-frame rearrangements. Some clones are lacking; in checked studies, under half of them reflect an unresolved V gene, and why the rest are absent is not known. The sample records roughly 30,000 clones, 86% of which are singletons. Of the sample, 22% falls within the top ten clones. Explained via the paper, the treatment or condition label denotes: randomized to nivolumab then ipilimumab (arm A) or the reverse (arm B). The sample consisted of CD8+ T cells sorted from blood (inferred from file names), taken from a patient given nivolumab and ipilimumab in sequence. The receptor set was obtained from a human donor with melanoma.

The chain combines TRBV9 with TRBJ2-2, with D tentatively TRBD2 (5 bases). V was clipped by 4 bases and J by 0 bases, with 10 bases between them. The CDR3 is made up of 15 amino acids. From germline, CDR1 is SGDLS and CDR2 YYNGEE. The CDR3 here is CASSPTGANTGELFF. The CDR3 DNA sequence: TGTGCCAGCAGCCCAACCGGGGCGAACACCGGGGAGCTGTTTTTT.

In DNA form, the CDR3 reads TGCGCCAGCAGCCTACAGGGTGACACCCCGAACACTGAAGCTTTCTTT. Translation gives CASSLQGDTPNTEAFF. The chain joins TRBV4-3 to TRBJ1-1, with D possibly being TRBD1 (6 bases). The length of the CDR3 is 16 residues. Trimming removed 4 bases at V and 1 base at J, with 16 bases between. The germline gives CDR1 LGHNA, CDR2 YSLEER.